The 9 T cell receptor beta chains listed next were all sequenced from one sample in a study of T cells in Graves' hyperthyroidism and ophthalmopathy. TCR beta CDR3 sequences were amplified from RNA transcripts. HTBI primers were the set used in a first-round RT-PCR of the TCR CDR3. MiXCR was run by TCRdb on the multiplex PCR reads, yielding one entry per CDR3 protein. The sample records about 720,000 distinct CDR3 sequences, roughly a sixth being singletons. What was sequenced was blood. These receptors were collected from a woman between 50 and 59 years old with Graves' hyperthyroidism that later progressed to Graves' ophthalmopathy.

This clonotype was seen a few times. This chain uses TRBV5-4 with TRBJ2-7, with TRBD1 matching over 7 bases. CDR1 and CDR2 from the germline V gene are SGHNT and YYREEE (reference sequence). V lost 2 bases, J lost 9 bases, and 5 bases stayed unmatched. CDR3 length: 12 residues. The CDR3 reads CASSFGQAVQYF. The CDR3 bases are TGTGCCAGCAGCTTCGGACAGGCTGTGCAGTACTTC.

The rearrangement uses TRBV20-1 and TRBJ1-4; D unclear. V lost 2 bases, J lost 8 bases, and 12 bases lay in between. Germline CDR1 reads DFQATT; CDR2 reads SNEGSKA (reference sequence). The CDR3 is 13 residues long. For the CDR3, the DNA is TGCAGTGCTAGACCCGGTAGATGGGAAAAACTGTTTTTT. This encodes CSARPGRWEKLFF.

Ten or more counts support this clonotype. V and J are TRBV9 and TRBJ1-1, with 8 bases aligning to TRBD1. This CDR3 region has 16 residues. CDR1 is SGDLS and CDR2 is YYNGEE in the germline V gene. The junction had 6 bases not matched to a gene; V was cut back by 1 base and J by 1 base. The chain's CDR3 is CASSVTGTGKNTEAFF. DNA of the CDR3: TGTGCCAGCAGCGTAACGGGGACAGGAAAGAACACTGAAGCTTTCTTT.

This clonotype was recorded a few times. Since a much larger clone is just one base distant, this may be a read error. This rearrangement joins TRBV4-1 to TRBJ1-1; D possibly corresponds to TRBD1 (5 bases). Trimming left V 2 bases short and J 0 bases short, with 7 bases between. This CDR3 is 14 amino acids long. Germline CDR1 and CDR2: MGHRA and YSYEKL. The CDR3 nucleotides are TGCGCCAGCAGCCAATCAGGGATGAACACTGAAGCTTTCTTT. It translates to CASSQSGMNTEAFF.

In its sample, this clonotype was seen a few times. This chain connects TRBV20-1 to TRBJ2-1; D possibly corresponds to TRBD2 (7 bases). This CDR3 has 14 amino acids. V was shortened by 3 bases and J by 0 bases, with 9 bases between the two germline ends. Germline assignment: CDR1 DFQATT and CDR2 SNEGSKA (reference sequence). The CDR3 nucleotides are TGCAGTGCTAGTAGGGGGGGCTCCTACAATGAGCAGTTCTTC. This gives the protein CSASRGGSYNEQFF.

This clonotype has at least ten counts. V and J are TRBV7-9 and TRBJ1-6; maybe TRBD1 (5 bases). Germline V gene sequence: CDR1 SEHNR, CDR2 FQNEAQ (reference sequence). V was shortened by 7 bases and J by 6 bases, with 16 bases between the two germline ends. The CDR3 runs to 15 residues. This CDR3 is CASTEFRVPNSPLHF. Written as DNA, the CDR3 is TGTGCCAGCACCGAATTCAGGGTCCCTAATTCACCCCTCCACTTT.

In its sample, this clonotype was seen many times. The V call is TRBV18, the J call TRBJ1-2; 9 bases are shared with TRBD1. The J segment lost 2 bases and the V segment lost 3 bases, leaving 13 bases of the junction unmatched. CDR3 length: 18 amino acids. Germline CDR1 and CDR2: KGHSH and LQKENI. The CDR3 nucleotides read TGTGCCAGCTCACCCTACATCCGACAGGGGGGAAAGAACTATGGCTACACCTTC. It encodes CASSPYIRQGGKNYGYTF.

The rearrangement joins TRBV9 to TRBJ2-5; D is tentatively TRBD1 or TRBD2 (5 bases each). V shed 0 bases and J shed 4 bases, with 10 bases lying between them. CDR1 SGDLS and CDR2 YYNGEE come from the germline V gene. This CDR3 has 14 residues. The chain's CDR3 is CASSVAGGTETQYF. CDR3 sequence (DNA): TGTGCCAGCAGCGTAGCGGGTGGGACAGAGACCCAGTACTTC.

About this clonotype: One end of the junction is discordant with germline, which a read error may explain. J is TRBJ1-1 and V is TRBV19; no clear D gene. This CDR3 comprises 12 residues. The V gene's germline CDR1 is LNHDA and CDR2 SQIVND (reference sequence). The DNA of the CDR3 is TGTGCCAGTAGTCGTGGGTTTACTGAAGTTTTCTTT. Protein: CASSRGFTEVFF.